This is a list of T cell receptor beta chains from one sample in a study of control samples from healthy donors and cancer patients. TCRdb's copy holds only in-frame clones and misses some; the assay was immunoSEQ multiplex PCR. Of around 130,000 clones listed, over 75% were seen once; the top ten hold about 3.2%. The material sequenced was blood. Receptor source: a man aged 45-60 years in good health. CDR3s include the opening cysteine and the closing phenylalanine or tryptophan. Part of the rows lack a size; the others show once, few, many or a class for expanded clones.

j_gene	abundance	v_gene	CDR3aa
TRBJ1-2	NA	TRBV6-1	CASSDWSPYYGYTF
TRBJ1-5	NA	TRBV24-1	CATSDSSYSNQPQHF
TRBJ2-1	NA	TRBV2	CASSETEGGEQFF
TRBJ1-2	NA	TRBV27	CASSLGDRGSGYTF
TRBJ1-4	NA	TRBV11-2	CASSLSGGASNEKLFF
TRBJ1-1	once	TRBV1	CTSSQAGKKQGALTEAFF
TRBJ2-7	NA	TRBV14	CASSLHLGLAYEQYF
TRBJ1-5	NA	TRBV5-1	CASSLTPADSNQPQHF
TRBJ2-3	NA	TRBV5-1	CASSLYRDGTDTQYF
TRBJ2-1	NA	TRBV7-2	CASSPDYSYNEQFF
TRBJ1-2	NA	TRBV5-1	CASSLYDRSGGYTF
TRBJ2-7	NA	TRBV7-8	CASSLGERNYEQYF
TRBJ1-6	NA	TRBV5-4	CASSLTGGGDSPLHF
TRBJ2-7	NA	TRBV13	CASSLADSYEQYF
TRBJ1-2	NA	TRBV19	CASRRGTGHYGYTF
TRBJ2-7	few	TRBV11-2	CASSSFGQGARSREQYF
TRBJ2-2	NA	TRBV20-1	CGVDTGELFF